This TCR beta chain was captured in a study of beta chain features in type 1 diabetes. The study's findings and limits: High-TCR-expressing cells could be over-represented by cDNA sequencing.

The CDR3 length is 14 residues. The germline CDR1 and CDR2 sequences are MDHEN and SYDVKM. Between the trimmed V and J ends, which lost 6 bases and 9 bases, there was a span of 18 bases. Regarding this clone: The antigen is undetermined.

Sequencing targeted expressed TCRB transcripts, as all isolated RNA had been reverse transcribed. The table came from immunoSEQ multiplex PCR; TCRdb's copy has only in-frame clones and leaves some out. The data contain 310,000 or so clones, 7.5% to 9% of them seen just once; the ten biggest clones take up around 0.45%. This rearrangement joins TRBV28 to TRBJ2-1; possible D gene TRBD2, 6 bases. The sequence was collected from a woman younger than 35 in good health. Sequenced material: central memory CD4+ T cells from blood. The CDR3 sequence is CASRFAGRDGEQFF. CDR3 sequence (DNA): TGTGCCAGCAGATTTGCCGGGCGGGATGGTGAGCAGTTCTTC. The full variable domain, its missing parts supplied by reference TRBV28 and TRBJ2-1, is DVKVTQSSRYLVKRTGEKVFLECVQDMDHENMFWYRQDPGLGLRLIYFSYDVKMKEKGDIPEGYSVSREKKERFSLILESASTNQTSMYLCASRFAGRDGEQFFGPGTRLTVL.